This T cell receptor (beta chain) emerged from a study of cytomegalovirus exposure and HLA in healthy donors. Study-level points and caveats: Presence/absence analyses rested on an assumption that sequencing depth was roughly uniform across donors. High sensitivity and specificity were reportedly achieved when the classifier diagnosed cytomegalovirus status. Equally common other TCR beta chains were less clonally expanded than HLA-associated ones, a later analysis found.

Looked up from germline, CDR1 is SGHRS and CDR2 is YFSETQ. The CDR3 spans 16 residues. V lost 2 bases to trimming and J lost 3 bases; unmatched junction nucleotides: 10. The PCR contained 60 Vbeta and 13 Jbeta primers. TCRdb's table, derived via immunoSEQ multiplex PCR, lists solely in-frame clones and lacks some. The sample shows about 150,000 clones, about 75% of them seen only once. Worth noting for this clone: The antigen remains unidentified.

Sequencing was carried out using PBMCs. V usage is TRBV5-1 and J usage is TRBJ1-1, with 7 bases aligning to TRBD1. This TCR came from a man between 60 and 70 years old in good health and CMV-seronegative. CDR3 bases: TGCGCCAGCAGCTTCTCTACAGGGGTGGGGGACACTGAAGCTTTCTTT. Its protein is CASSFSTGVGDTEAFF.